The rows below give T cell receptor beta chains drawn from one sample of a study of STAT5B mutations in CD4+ large granular lymphocyte leukemia. Clones were sequenced by immunoSEQ multiplex PCR, and TCRdb holds only the in-frame ones, with some missing. The table lists about 19,000 clones, 65% to 85% of them singletons. Sequenced: CD4+ T cells from blood buffy coats. The origin of the receptors is a human donor in good health. Each CDR3 is given with its conserved first and last residue. The order of the fields is D gene, J gene, V gene, clone size, CDR3 protein, CDR3 DNA. D genes are given only for firm matches. Clone size is stated in some rows and not others, as once, few, many or a class when expanded.

D gene: TRBD1
J gene: TRBJ1-1
V gene: TRBV6-1
clone size: -
CDR3 protein: CASSDRGMNTEAFF
CDR3 DNA: TGTGCCAGCAGTGACAGGGGGATGAACACTGAAGCTTTCTTT

D gene: -
J gene: TRBJ2-2
V gene: TRBV5-8
clone size: -
CDR3 protein: CASNSGETGELFF
CDR3 DNA: TGTGCCAGCAACTCTGGGGAAACCGGGGAGCTGTTTTTT

D gene: -
J gene: TRBJ2-2
V gene: TRBV2
clone size: once
CDR3 protein: CASRREVGGTGELFF
CDR3 DNA: TGTGCCAGCCGAAGGGAAGTCGGAGGAACCGGGGAGCTGTTTTTT

D gene: -
J gene: TRBJ1-4
V gene: TRBV30
clone size: -
CDR3 protein: CAWSSREKLFF
CDR3 DNA: TGTGCCTGGAGTAGTAGGGAAAAACTGTTTTTT

D gene: -
J gene: TRBJ1-2
V gene: TRBV7-8
clone size: -
CDR3 protein: CASSLDPTSNYGYTF
CDR3 DNA: TGTGCCAGCAGTTTGGACCCAACATCTAACTATGGCTACACCTTC

D gene: TRBD2
J gene: TRBJ2-7
V gene: TRBV30
clone size: -
CDR3 protein: CAWTHPSGPYEQYF
CDR3 DNA: TGTGCCTGGACTCACCCTAGCGGACCTTACGAGCAGTACTTC

D gene: TRBD1
J gene: TRBJ2-2
V gene: TRBV29-1
clone size: -
CDR3 protein: CSVGQGVTGELFF
CDR3 DNA: TGCAGCGTCGGACAGGGGGTCACCGGGGAGCTGTTTTTT

D gene: -
J gene: TRBJ1-2
V gene: TRBV5-5
clone size: -
CDR3 protein: CASSLDGRGGYGYTF
CDR3 DNA: TGTGCCAGCAGCTTGGATGGCAGGGGAGGGTATGGCTACACCTTC

D gene: -
J gene: TRBJ2-7
V gene: TRBV25-1
clone size: -
CDR3 protein: CASSALVSPYEQYF
CDR3 DNA: TGTGCCAGCAGTGCATTGGTGAGCCCCTACGAGCAGTACTTC

D gene: -
J gene: TRBJ2-2
V gene: TRBV10-3
clone size: once
CDR3 protein: CAIGLVNTGELFF
CDR3 DNA: TGTGCCATCGGTTTGGTTAACACCGGGGAGCTGTTTTTT

D gene: TRBD2
J gene: TRBJ2-2
V gene: TRBV5-4
clone size: -
CDR3 protein: CASSLGLAGGFIGELFF
CDR3 DNA: TGTGCCAGCAGCCTAGGACTAGCGGGAGGATTCATCGGGGAGCTGTTTTTT

D gene: TRBD1
J gene: TRBJ1-2
V gene: TRBV9
clone size: -
CDR3 protein: CASSFLGQGANGYTF
CDR3 DNA: TGTGCCAGCAGCTTTTTGGGACAGGGCGCGAATGGCTACACCTTC

D gene: TRBD1
J gene: TRBJ1-2
V gene: TRBV28
clone size: -
CDR3 protein: CASSLGTGETTF
CDR3 DNA: TGTGCCAGCAGTTTAGGGACAGGAGAAACCACCTTC

D gene: -
J gene: TRBJ1-3
V gene: TRBV6-5
clone size: few
CDR3 protein: CASSYSSRNTIYF
CDR3 DNA: TGTGCCAGCAGTTACTCGTCGCGAAACACCATATATTTT

D gene: TRBD1
J gene: TRBJ1-2
V gene: TRBV4-1
clone size: -
CDR3 protein: CASSPRTGDPWGYTF
CDR3 DNA: TGCGCCAGCAGTCCCAGGACAGGCGATCCCTGGGGCTACACCTTC

D gene: -
J gene: TRBJ2-7
V gene: TRBV21-1
clone size: -
CDR3 protein: CASSLKHQNTVGEQYF
CDR3 DNA: TGTGCCAGCAGCCTAAAACACCAAAACACCGTGGGGGAGCAGTACTTC

D gene: -
J gene: TRBJ1-4
V gene: TRBV2
clone size: -
CDR3 protein: CASSGGVGPPNEKLFF
CDR3 DNA: TGTGCCAGCAGTGGGGGGGTTGGGCCTCCTAATGAAAAACTGTTTTTT

D gene: TRBD2
J gene: TRBJ2-5
V gene: TRBV30
clone size: -
CDR3 protein: CAWATSGRAEETQYF
CDR3 DNA: TGTGCCTGGGCTACTAGCGGGAGGGCCGAAGAGACCCAGTACTTC

D gene: TRBD1
J gene: TRBJ1-2
V gene: TRBV7-2
clone size: few
CDR3 protein: CASSSGQGTTGYTF
CDR3 DNA: TGTGCCAGCAGCTCCGGACAGGGAACCACGGGCTACACCTTC

D gene: TRBD2
J gene: TRBJ2-5
V gene: TRBV7-9
clone size: -
CDR3 protein: CASSLAARKREETQYF
CDR3 DNA: TGTGCCAGCAGCTTAGCGGCAAGGAAGCGGGAGGAGACCCAGTACTTC

D gene: -
J gene: TRBJ2-7
V gene: TRBV6-1
clone size: -
CDR3 protein: CASSRDRHEQYF
CDR3 DNA: TGTGCCAGCAGTCGCGATCGTCACGAGCAGTACTTC

D gene: TRBD1
J gene: TRBJ1-1
V gene: TRBV6-5
clone size: -
CDR3 protein: CASSYSGQGAFTEAFF
CDR3 DNA: TGTGCCAGCAGTTACTCGGGACAGGGGGCTTTTACTGAAGCTTTCTTT

D gene: TRBD1
J gene: TRBJ1-5
V gene: TRBV28
clone size: -
CDR3 protein: CASSLKTGGSNQPQHF
CDR3 DNA: TGTGCCAGCAGTTTAAAAACAGGGGGTAGCAATCAGCCCCAGCATTTT

D gene: TRBD1
J gene: TRBJ1-1
V gene: TRBV29-1
clone size: -
CDR3 protein: CSVRDSDTEAFF
CDR3 DNA: TGCAGCGTACGGGACAGCGACACTGAAGCTTTCTTT

D gene: TRBD1
J gene: TRBJ1-1
V gene: TRBV5-5
clone size: -
CDR3 protein: CASSLGPGGDRTEAFF
CDR3 DNA: TGTGCCAGCAGCTTGGGGCCAGGGGGCGATCGCACTGAAGCTTTCTTT

D gene: -
J gene: TRBJ2-1
V gene: TRBV14
clone size: -
CDR3 protein: CASSRREGEQFF
CDR3 DNA: TGTGCCAGCAGCCGGCGTGAGGGTGAGCAGTTCTTC

D gene: TRBD1
J gene: TRBJ1-1
V gene: TRBV6-4
clone size: -
CDR3 protein: CASSGQGGAEAFF
CDR3 DNA: TGTGCCAGCAGCGGACAGGGAGGAGCTGAAGCTTTCTTT

D gene: -
J gene: TRBJ1-1
V gene: TRBV30
clone size: -
CDR3 protein: CAWSGLGDNEAFF
CDR3 DNA: TGTGCCTGGAGTGGTCTCGGGGACAATGAAGCTTTCTTT

D gene: TRBD1
J gene: TRBJ1-3
V gene: TRBV11-2
clone size: -
CDR3 protein: CASRPQGAGNTIYF
CDR3 DNA: TGTGCCAGCAGGCCTCAGGGGGCTGGAAACACCATATATTTT

D gene: -
J gene: TRBJ2-1
V gene: TRBV27
clone size: -
CDR3 protein: CASSLRREIEQFF
CDR3 DNA: TGTGCCAGCAGTTTAAGACGGGAGATTGAGCAGTTCTTC

D gene: -
J gene: TRBJ2-2
V gene: TRBV6-1
clone size: once
CDR3 protein: CASSRGELFF
CDR3 DNA: TGTGCCAGCAGCCGAGGGGAGCTGTTTTTT

D gene: -
J gene: TRBJ2-2
V gene: TRBV2
clone size: -
CDR3 protein: CASIRGARGTGELFF
CDR3 DNA: TGTGCCAGCATAAGGGGGGCGCGGGGCACCGGGGAGCTGTTTTTT

D gene: -
J gene: TRBJ1-2
V gene: TRBV19
clone size: -
CDR3 protein: CASTSGTVKGYTF
CDR3 DNA: TGTGCCAGTACCTCCGGGACGGTAAAGGGCTACACCTTC

D gene: -
J gene: TRBJ1-2
V gene: TRBV2
clone size: -
CDR3 protein: CASSPGQGSTF
CDR3 DNA: TGTGCCAGCAGCCCCGGGCAGGGGAGCACCTTC

D gene: -
J gene: TRBJ2-1
V gene: TRBV5-4
clone size: -
CDR3 protein: CASSPDGDSNEQFF
CDR3 DNA: TGTGCCAGCAGCCCGGACGGGGATAGCAATGAGCAGTTCTTC

D gene: TRBD1
J gene: TRBJ2-7
V gene: TRBV6-5
clone size: -
CDR3 protein: CASSYRTGGFYEQYF
CDR3 DNA: TGTGCCAGCAGTTACCGGACAGGGGGCTTTTACGAGCAGTACTTC

D gene: TRBD2
J gene: TRBJ2-5
V gene: TRBV14
clone size: -
CDR3 protein: CASSPIGTSGYQETQYF
CDR3 DNA: TGTGCCAGCAGCCCAATAGGGACTAGCGGGTACCAAGAGACCCAGTACTTC

D gene: -
J gene: TRBJ1-2
V gene: TRBV7-9
clone size: -
CDR3 protein: CASPVVGEDGYTF
CDR3 DNA: TGTGCCAGCCCCGTGGTCGGGGAAGATGGCTACACCTTC

D gene: -
J gene: TRBJ2-5
V gene: TRBV6-1
clone size: -
CDR3 protein: CASSPLSNAVETQYF
CDR3 DNA: TGTGCCAGCAGTCCATTGTCAAATGCGGTGGAGACCCAGTACTTC

D gene: TRBD2
J gene: TRBJ2-5
V gene: TRBV19
clone size: -
CDR3 protein: CAVAVAGGKTQYF
CDR3 DNA: TGTGCCGTTGCGGTAGCGGGGGGAAAGACCCAGTACTTC

D gene: -
J gene: TRBJ2-7
V gene: TRBV5-4
clone size: -
CDR3 protein: CASSWGRGSDQQYF
CDR3 DNA: TGTGCCAGCAGCTGGGGGCGGGGTTCGGATCAGCAGTACTTC

D gene: -
J gene: TRBJ2-5
V gene: TRBV5-1
clone size: -
CDR3 protein: CASSLLADQETQYF
CDR3 DNA: TGCGCCAGCAGCTTGTTGGCAGATCAAGAGACCCAGTACTTC

D gene: -
J gene: TRBJ1-1
V gene: TRBV7-9
clone size: -
CDR3 protein: CASSLHSNTEAFF
CDR3 DNA: TGTGCCAGCAGCTTACACTCGAACACTGAAGCTTTCTTT

D gene: -
J gene: TRBJ1-4
V gene: TRBV10-3
clone size: -
CDR3 protein: CAISDGGTNEKLFF
CDR3 DNA: TGTGCCATCAGTGATGGGGGCACTAATGAAAAACTGTTTTTT

D gene: -
J gene: TRBJ2-7
V gene: TRBV18
clone size: -
CDR3 protein: CASSHDILEQYF
CDR3 DNA: TGTGCCAGCTCTCACGACATTCTCGAGCAGTACTTC

D gene: -
J gene: TRBJ1-5
V gene: TRBV2
clone size: -
CDR3 protein: CASSPPSDQPQHF
CDR3 DNA: TGTGCCAGCAGTCCGCCCAGTGATCAGCCCCAGCATTTT

D gene: TRBD2
J gene: TRBJ2-1
V gene: TRBV10-3
clone size: -
CDR3 protein: CAITGRSHLSSYNEQFF
CDR3 DNA: TGTGCCATCACCGGGAGGTCCCACCTGAGCTCCTACAATGAGCAGTTCTTC

D gene: TRBD1
J gene: TRBJ1-2
V gene: TRBV4-2
clone size: -
CDR3 protein: CASSQGGGLDYGYTF
CDR3 DNA: TGTGCCAGCAGCCAAGGAGGGGGCTTAGACTATGGCTACACCTTC